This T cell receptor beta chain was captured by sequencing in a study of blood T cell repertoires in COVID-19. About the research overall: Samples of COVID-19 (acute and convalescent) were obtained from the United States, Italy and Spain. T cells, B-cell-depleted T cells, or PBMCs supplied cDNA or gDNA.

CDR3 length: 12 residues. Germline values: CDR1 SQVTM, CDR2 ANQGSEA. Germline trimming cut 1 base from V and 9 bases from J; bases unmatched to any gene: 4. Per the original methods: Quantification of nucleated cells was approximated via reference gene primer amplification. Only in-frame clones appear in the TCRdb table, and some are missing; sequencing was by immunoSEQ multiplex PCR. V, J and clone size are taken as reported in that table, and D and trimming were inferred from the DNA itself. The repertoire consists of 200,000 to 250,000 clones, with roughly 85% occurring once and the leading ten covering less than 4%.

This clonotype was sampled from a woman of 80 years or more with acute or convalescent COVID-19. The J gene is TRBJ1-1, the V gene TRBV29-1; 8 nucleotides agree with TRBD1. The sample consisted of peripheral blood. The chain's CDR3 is CSVEAGQGKAFF. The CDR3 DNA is TGCAGCGTTGAAGCTGGACAGGGCAAAGCTTTCTTT.